Following are 16 T cell receptor beta chains from one sample sequenced in a study of blood T cell repertoires in COVID-19. Assay used: immunoSEQ multiplex PCR; TCRdb lists only in-frame clones, some missing. The sample lists a few hundred thousand clones; about 84% were seen once. The specimen sequenced was peripheral blood. These receptors were obtained from a woman aged 50 to 65 with acute or convalescent COVID-19.

This rearrangement joins TRBV5-8 to TRBJ2-7; D is possibly TRBD2 (5 bases). The length of the CDR3 is 16 residues. The ends were cut back, 4 bases at V and 2 bases at J, with 19 bases in the middle. Germline V gene lookup returns CDR1 SGHTS and CDR2 YDEGEE. CDR3 sequence (DNA): TGTGCCAGCAGCAGCCCCGTTTGGGCCGGGACCTACGAGCAGTACTTC. It translates to CASSSPVWAGTYEQYF.

V and J are TRBV9 and TRBJ2-1; TRBD2 matches at 14 bases. This CDR3 has 15 amino acids. Looked up from germline, CDR1 is SGDLS and CDR2 is YYNGEE. With 2 bases clipped from V and 7 bases from J, the junction kept 2 bases outside the gene matches. For the CDR3, the DNA is TGTGCCAGCAGCGTCGGGACTAGCGGGAGAAATGAGCAGTTCTTC. Its translation: CASSVGTSGRNEQFF.

This chain links TRBV11-2 with TRBJ2-1, with 7 positions matching TRBD1. Germline V gene sequence: CDR1 SGHAT, CDR2 FQNNGV. The trim removed 5 bases at V and 3 bases at J, leaving 7 bases unmatched. The CDR3 contains 15 residues. This CDR3 is CASSGQGQLYNEQFF. Here the CDR3 DNA reads TGTGCCAGCAGCGGCCAGGGACAGCTCTACAATGAGCAGTTCTTC.

The chain joins TRBV18 to TRBJ1-4; D uncertain. The CDR3 is 15 amino acids. The V end was cut by 1 base, the J end by 8 bases, with 14 bases between. The germline CDR1 and CDR2 sequences are KGHSH and LQKENI. CDR3 sequence: CASSPLGIDNEKLFF. The CDR3, as DNA: TGTGCCAGCTCACCACTGGGCATAGATAACGAAAAACTGTTTTTT. The entire variable domain, with the rest obtained from reference TRBV18 and TRBJ1-4, is as follows: NAGVMQNPRHLVRRRGQEARLRCSPMKGHSHVYWYRQLPEEGLKFMVYLQKENIIDESGMPKERFSAEFPKEGPSILRIQQVVRGDSAAYFCASSPLGIDNEKLFFGSGTQLSVL.

The chain couples TRBV25-1 to TRBJ2-2, with 9 bases matching TRBD1. Per germline, CDR1 MGHDK and CDR2 SYGVNS. Trimming took 7 bases from V and 7 from J; bases not matched to a gene: 13. CDR3 length equals 16 residues. The CDR3 nucleotides read TGTGCCAGCACCGGAGGCAGGGACAGGGAGTTCGGGGAGCTGTTTTTT. This translates into CASTGGRDREFGELFF.

The chain employs TRBV15 and TRBJ1-4, with 9 bases that match TRBD1. The CDR3 length is 15 residues. Unmatched junction bases numbered 5, after V lost 1 base and J lost 8 bases. Germline CDR1 and CDR2: LNHNV and YYDKDF (reference sequence). The CDR3 region is CATSRAGTGPEKLFF. The CDR3 DNA sequence: TGTGCCACCAGCAGAGCCGGGACAGGGCCCGAAAAACTGTTTTTT.

V usage is TRBV18 and J usage is TRBJ1-1; possibly TRBD1 for D (6 bases). Germline-derived CDR1 and CDR2 are KGHSH and LQKENI. V was pared by 5 bases and J by 4 bases, with 14 bases between. The length of the CDR3 is 14 residues. The CDR3: CASSGLQGSTEAFF. The CDR3 DNA reads as TGTGCCAGCTCAGGGCTTCAGGGGAGCACTGAAGCTTTCTTT.

This clone was recorded a few times. V usage is TRBV28 and J usage is TRBJ1-6; 7 bases line up with TRBD1. V dropped 7 bases and J dropped 5; count of bases not matched to a gene: 5. CDR1 and CDR2 (germline): MDHEN, SYDVKM. The CDR3 totals 14 residues. CDR3 sequence: CASIRTGDNSPLHF. The CDR3 DNA sequence: TGTGCCAGCATCCGGACAGGAGATAATTCACCCCTCCACTTT.

The CDR3 coding sequence is TGTGCCAGCAGTTCCCAGGGCGGCGTACTCTATGGCTACACCTTC. As protein: CASSSQGGVLYGYTF. The gene calls are TRBV28 and TRBJ1-2, with a weak D call TRBD1 (5 bases). V lost 4 bases, J lost 4 bases, and 16 bases lay in between. Germline V gene data show CDR1 as MDHEN and CDR2 as SYDVKM. The CDR3 is 15 residues long.

The rearrangement joins TRBV23-1 to TRBJ2-3; a weak D match, TRBD2 (5 bases). TRBV23-1 qualifies as an ORF whose function is uncertain. With 3 bases removed from V and 4 bases from J, the gap between germline ends came to 14 bases. The CDR3 spans 15 residues. The CDR3 DNA is TGCGCCAGCAGTCAGAGGGATATTTACGCAGATACGCAGTATTTT. The encoded protein is CASSQRDIYADTQYF.

In this sample, this clone turned up a few times. The chain uses TRBV5-1 and TRBJ1-1, with unresolved D. This CDR3 is 15 amino acids long. Trimming stripped 5 bases from V and 1 base from J, with 15 bases between. Germline CDR1 reads SGHRS; CDR2 reads YFSETQ. CDR3 DNA sequence: TGCGCCAGCAGGAACCGGCCGGACTCGAACACTGAAGCTTTCTTT. Its protein product is CASRNRPDSNTEAFF.

This rearrangement joins TRBV19 to TRBJ2-2; perhaps TRBD1 as D (8 bases). V lost 10 bases and J lost 4, with 16 bases in between. This CDR3 spans 14 amino acids. Germline V gene sequence: CDR1 LNHDA, CDR2 SQIVND (reference sequence). In nucleotides, the CDR3 is TGTGCCACCCGGACAGGGAGGGGCACCGGGGAGCTGTTTTTT. Its translation: CATRTGRGTGELFF.

The gene calls are TRBV27 and TRBJ2-1, with D possibly matching TRBD2 (6 bases). Trimming removed 6 bases from V and 6 bases from J, with 18 bases in between. Germline V gives CDR1 MNHEY, CDR2 SMNVEV (reference sequence). The CDR3 runs to 15 residues. CDR3 sequence reads: CASSHPSLAINEQFF. CDR3 nucleotides: TGTGCCAGCAGCCACCCTTCCCTAGCGATCAATGAGCAGTTCTTC.

The chain joins TRBV15 to TRBJ2-3; 12 bases are a match to TRBD2. The CDR3 spans 17 residues. V dropped 3 bases and J dropped 3; count of bases not matched to a gene: 7. Germline V gene sequence: CDR1 LNHNV, CDR2 YYDKDF (reference sequence). The CDR3: CATSSWGGLAGTDTQYF. In DNA form, the CDR3 reads TGTGCCACCAGCAGCTGGGGTGGACTAGCGGGGACAGATACGCAGTATTTT.

The chain combines TRBV9 with TRBJ1-1; the D is unclear. V dropped 3 bases and J dropped 3 bases, with 15 bases sitting between them. CDR1 is SGDLS and CDR2 is YYNGEE in the germline V gene. CDR3 length equals 15 residues. This CDR3 reads CASSASPEVDTEAFF. DNA for the CDR3: TGTGCCAGCAGCGCCTCCCCAGAAGTGGACACTGAAGCTTTCTTT. Looking up the rest from reference TRBV9 and TRBJ1-1 gives the full variable domain: DSGVTQTPKHLITATGQRVTLRCSPRSGDLSVYWYQQSLDQGLQFLIQYYNGEERAKGNILERFSAQQFPDLHSELNLSSLELGDSALYFCASSASPEVDTEAFFGQGTRLTVV.

The chain recombines TRBV7-7 with TRBJ1-1, with 8 nucleotides matching TRBD1. V lost 1 base to trimming and J lost 7 bases; unmatched junction nucleotides: 8. This CDR3 comprises 15 residues. Per the germline V gene, CDR1 is SSHAT and CDR2 is FNYEAQ (reference sequence). CDR3 in amino acids: CASSLGTGPHYEAFF. The CDR3 DNA reads as TGTGCCAGCAGCTTAGGGACAGGGCCCCACTATGAAGCTTTCTTT.